Listed below are T cell receptor beta chains from one sample, sequenced in a study of glioma-infiltrating T cells after dendritic cell vaccination. The assay was immunoSEQ multiplex PCR, and TCRdb's table has in-frame clones only and misses some. The top ten hold 8.5% of the sample, which has roughly 85,000 clones, around 85% seen once. The starting material was blood, obtained after dendritic cell vaccination. The receptors derive from a human donor with glioblastoma. Each CDR3 is given with its conserved first and last residue. Fields, in order: V gene, D gene, J gene, clone size, CDR3 protein. A D gene is named only where the DNA matches it firmly. Size is omitted from some rows. Given values are once, few, many or a class for expanded clones.

TRBV5-1	TRBD1	TRBJ1-5	.	CASSLRGPGTQPQHF
TRBV9	.	TRBJ2-5	.	CASSSGTSQETQYF
TRBV4-3	TRBD1	TRBJ2-7	few	CASSHALRDSCF
TRBV5-1	.	TRBJ1-4	.	CASSPWSGASEKLFF
TRBV5-1	.	TRBJ1-1	.	CASSSGRSEAFF
TRBV6-6	.	TRBJ1-2	.	CASSYSLRDGYTF
TRBV2	TRBD1	TRBJ2-2	once	CASSRDRNTGELFF
TRBV28	TRBD1	TRBJ1-1	.	CASSLWTGLNTEAFF
TRBV27	TRBD1	TRBJ1-1	.	CASSLSQGAEAFF
TRBV5-6	TRBD1	TRBJ1-1	once	CASSLLDRVFAEAFF
TRBV28	TRBD1	TRBJ2-7	.	CASSITGTAYEQYF
TRBV13	TRBD2	TRBJ2-7	once	CASRHSSGSVYEQYF
TRBV6-5	.	TRBJ1-1	few	CASRNRENTEAFF
TRBV18	TRBD1	TRBJ1-3	.	CASSPPTGLAGNTIYF
TRBV7-2	.	TRBJ2-7	few	CASSLESGTTYEQYF
TRBV2	.	TRBJ2-2	.	CASSGQNTGELFF
TRBV4-1	.	TRBJ1-2	.	CASSPGWVDYGYTF
TRBV11-2	.	TRBJ2-2	.	CASSQIKGGGPSGELFF
TRBV7-6	TRBD2	TRBJ2-1	.	CASSPTPGTRGGNEQFF
TRBV7-3	.	TRBJ2-7	few	CASSSYGGEQYF
TRBV27	TRBD1	TRBJ1-2	.	CASSLSHARDRAGYTF
TRBV19	.	TRBJ1-1	.	CASSMTWGMNTEAFF
TRBV6-5	.	TRBJ1-1	.	CASSYYPTVNTEAFF
TRBV2	TRBD2	TRBJ2-7	.	CASSDGRTSGGSSYEQYF
TRBV5-1	TRBD2	TRBJ2-1	.	CASSPSGIASASYNEQFF
TRBV6-5	TRBD1	TRBJ1-2	.	CASSSRDSNYGYTF
TRBV9	.	TRBJ2-6	once	CASSPRAELASGANVLTF
TRBV7-3	.	TRBJ1-5	few	CASSLHTLNQPQHF
TRBV23-1	.	TRBJ1-3	.	CASSQSSQWRFFSGNTIYF
TRBV5-4	TRBD1	TRBJ1-2	once	CASSLASGQGADGYTF
TRBV27	TRBD2	TRBJ2-7	.	CASSAGTSGRAYEQYF
TRBV7-2	.	TRBJ1-1	.	CASSPYRTEAFF
TRBV9	TRBD2	TRBJ2-7	.	CASSVYSGTSGREQYF
TRBV27	.	TRBJ2-7	.	CASSLFVGGEQYF
TRBV5-6	TRBD2	TRBJ2-2	.	CASSRPSGKTGELFF
TRBV7-7	TRBD2	TRBJ2-3	.	CASSFSGGSTDTQYF
TRBV13	TRBD1	TRBJ1-6	.	CASSLGRDSSYNSPLHF
TRBV2	.	TRBJ2-4	.	CASSGGVWGKNIQYF
TRBV14	.	TRBJ2-1	.	CASSQSLTSLNSYNEQFF
TRBV6-6	.	TRBJ1-5	.	CASSMDGGQPQHF
TRBV5-5	TRBD1	TRBJ1-4	.	CASSPRDRGNEKLFF
TRBV27	TRBD1	TRBJ1-6	.	CASSTTQGTNSPLHF
TRBV6-1	.	TRBJ2-4	.	CASSEYGAGAKNIQYF
TRBV19	.	TRBJ1-2	.	CASSITRVDYGYTF
TRBV9	.	TRBJ2-2	.	CASSINYRSAMSTGELFF
TRBV15	TRBD1	TRBJ1-2	few	CATSTRTGAYGYTF
TRBV28	.	TRBJ2-7	.	CASSLRGYEQYF
TRBV2	.	TRBJ2-5	.	CASSPRETQYF
TRBV7-3	TRBD2	TRBJ2-5	.	CASSLSGLAGLETQYF
TRBV11-2	TRBD1	TRBJ1-1	.	CASSLVMGQPNTEAFF
TRBV9	TRBD1	TRBJ2-7	.	CASSGQGAYEQYF
TRBV5-1	TRBD1	TRBJ1-4	once	CASSEGQGGGKLFF
TRBV9	TRBD1	TRBJ1-2	.	CASSPRGETGAYGYTF
TRBV4-3	.	TRBJ1-6	.	CASSQDITGNSPLHF
TRBV14	TRBD1	TRBJ1-6	.	CASSQGDRPNSPLHF
TRBV15	TRBD1	TRBJ2-7	.	CATSRAGQGVYEQYF
TRBV6-6	TRBD2	TRBJ2-1	many	CASSRGGEYNEQFF
TRBV9	.	TRBJ2-7	.	CASSVGRGTYEQYF
TRBV4-2	.	TRBJ2-5	.	CASSQGGLREETQYF